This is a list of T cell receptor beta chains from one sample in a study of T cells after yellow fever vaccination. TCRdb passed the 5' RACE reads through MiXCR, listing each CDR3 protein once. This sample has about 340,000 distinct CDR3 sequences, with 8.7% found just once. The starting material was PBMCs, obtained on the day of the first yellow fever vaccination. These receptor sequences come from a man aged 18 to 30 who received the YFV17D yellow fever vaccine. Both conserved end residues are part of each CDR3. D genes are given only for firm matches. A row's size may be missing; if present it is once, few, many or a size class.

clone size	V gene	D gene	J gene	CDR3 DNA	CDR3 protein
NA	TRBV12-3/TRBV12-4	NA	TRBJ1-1	TGTGCCAGCGGGTTGACAGGCGAAGCTTTCTTT	CASGLTGEAFF
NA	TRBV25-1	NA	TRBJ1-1	TGTGCCAGCAGTGGGGGGAGCGAAGCTTTCTTT	CASSGGSEAFF
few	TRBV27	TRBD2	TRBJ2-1	TGTGCCAGCAGTCCCATAGCGGGGGAACACAATGAGCAGTTCTTC	CASSPIAGEHNEQFF
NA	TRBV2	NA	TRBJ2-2	TGTGCCAGCAGTGTACTCTCTCACACCGGGGAGCTGTTTTTT	CASSVLSHTGELFF
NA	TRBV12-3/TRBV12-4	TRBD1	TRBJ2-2	TGTGCCAGCAGTCAACCGGGACAGGGCGACACCGGGGAGCTGTTTTTT	CASSQPGQGDTGELFF
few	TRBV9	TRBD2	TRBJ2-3	TGTGCCAGCAGCGCTCTTAGCGGGGGGGCCGTGGATACGCAGTATTTT	CASSALSGGAVDTQYF
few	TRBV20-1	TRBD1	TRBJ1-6	TGCAGTGCTTACAGGGGTCGTTATAATTCACCCCTCCACTTT	CSAYRGRYNSPLHF
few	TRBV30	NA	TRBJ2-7	TGTGCCTGGAGTCCGGGCACCTCCTACGAGCAGTACTTC	CAWSPGTSYEQYF
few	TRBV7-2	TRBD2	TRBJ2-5	TGTGCCAGCAGCTTATACCCCCGAGCGGGGGGTTGGGAGACCCAGTACTTC	CASSLYPRAGGWETQYF
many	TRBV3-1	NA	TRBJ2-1	TGTGCCAGCAGCCAAGGCTATCCGACAGCTACCTCCTACAATGAGCAGTTCTTC	CASSQGYPTATSYNEQFF
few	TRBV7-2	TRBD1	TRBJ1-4	TGTGCCAGCAGCTTATGGGACAGACATAATGAAAAACTGTTTTTT	CASSLWDRHNEKLFF
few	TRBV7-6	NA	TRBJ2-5	TGTGCCAGCAGCCCTCTAGGGGGGGGGCGGGAAGAGACCCAGTACTTC	CASSPLGGGREETQYF
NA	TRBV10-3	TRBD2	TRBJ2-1	TGTGCCGTACTAGCGGGGGGTGCCGCACACACCAATGAGCAGTTCTTC	CAVLAGGAAHTNEQFF
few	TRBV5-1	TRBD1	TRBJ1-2	TGCGCCAGCAGCTCTTCCCCGACAGGGCACTATGGCTACACCTTC	CASSSSPTGHYGYTF
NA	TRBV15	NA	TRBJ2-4	TGTGCCACCAGCAGAGATTACGGGCGGCAGGGCGACTTC	CATSRDYGRQGDF
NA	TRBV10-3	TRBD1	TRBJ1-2	TGTGCCATCGGGGGACAGTCGGGGTATGGCTACACCTTC	CAIGGQSGYGYTF
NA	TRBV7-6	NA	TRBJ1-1	TGTGCCAGCAGCTCACCCTTCGGGGGGGCGCGTGGTGAAGCTTTCTTT	CASSSPFGGARGEAFF
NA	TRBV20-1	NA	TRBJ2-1	TGCAGTGTCACCAGGAGGACCTACAATGAGCAGTTCTTC	CSVTRRTYNEQFF
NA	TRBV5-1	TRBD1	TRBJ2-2	TGCGCCAGCAGCTTGCAATGGACAGGGGGATTAAACACCGGGGAGCTGTTTTTT	CASSLQWTGGLNTGELFF
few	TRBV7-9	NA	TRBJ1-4	TGTGCCAGCGGACCCCGTTCGGACGAAAAACTGTTTTTT	CASGPRSDEKLFF
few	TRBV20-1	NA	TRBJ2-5	TGCAGTGCTCTCCCTCGTCGGGGGGCCCCTTTTGAGTACTTC	CSALPRRGAPFEYF
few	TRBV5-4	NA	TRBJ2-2	TGTGCCAGCAGCTTGGGAGGCCCCTCCGGGGAGCTGTTTTTT	CASSLGGPSGELFF
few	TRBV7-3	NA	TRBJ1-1	TGTGCCAGCAGCCCGTCGTTGGGTATGAACACTGAAGCTTTCTTT	CASSPSLGMNTEAFF
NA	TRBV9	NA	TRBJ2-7	TGTGCCAGCAGCGTAGCTGGAGGGCCGTCCTACGAGCAGTACTTC	CASSVAGGPSYEQYF
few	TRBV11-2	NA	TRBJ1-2	TGTGCCAGCAGCTTAGGACTTAACCCCTATGGCTACACCTTC	CASSLGLNPYGYTF
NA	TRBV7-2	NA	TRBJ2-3	TGTGCCAGCAGCTTAACCCCCTGGGATACGCAGTATTTT	CASSLTPWDTQYF